The 14 T cell receptor beta chains below all came from one sample that was sequenced in a study of T-cell reconstitution after alpha-beta-depleted transplantation in children. Researchers prepared the TCRbeta library using unique molecular identifiers, the study reports. TCRdb processed the PCR reads anew with MiXCR; each CDR3 protein has one entry. The sample lists 100,000 or so distinct CDR3 sequences, under 9% occurring once. Sample: PBMCs, taken before TCRalphabeta/CD19-depleted stem cell transplant. Receptors originate from a boy aged 2 to 9 with acute lymphoblastic leukemia, due to receive a stem cell transplant.

This clonotype has more than one count but fewer than ten. This chain joins TRBV7-7 and TRBJ2-3, with 7 bases that match TRBD2. The CDR3 is 15 residues long. Germline V gene data show CDR1 as SSHAT and CDR2 as FNYEAQ (reference sequence). After removal of 5 bases from V and 0 bases from J, the junction contained 5 bases not matched to a gene. DNA for the CDR3: TGTGCCAGCAGCCTAGGACTAGGAAGCACAGATACGCAGTATTTT. As protein: CASSLGLGSTDTQYF.

CDR3 region: CASSYGGSGLVTDTQYF. In DNA form, the CDR3 reads TGTGCCAGCAGCTATGGGGGGTCGGGACTAGTGACAGATACGCAGTATTTT. J is TRBJ2-3 and V is TRBV7-9; 8 bases match TRBD2. The V segment lost 4 bases and the J segment 3 bases; nucleotides outside the gene matches: 12. Germline V gene lookup returns CDR1 SEHNR and CDR2 FQNEAQ (reference sequence). This CDR3 is 17 amino acids long.

This clonotype showed up many times. The chain recombines TRBV6-5 with TRBJ2-1; D is uncertain. V lost 0 bases, J lost 5 bases, and 11 bases lay in between. The germline CDR1 and CDR2 sequences are MNHEY and SVGAGI. The CDR3 length is 15 residues. The CDR3 nucleotides read TGTGCCAGCAGTTACTCGCCGTCGGTCGACAATGAGCAGTTCTTC. This codes for CASSYSPSVDNEQFF.

By share, this clonotype counts as medium-sized. The rearrangement joins TRBV12-3 or TRBV12-4 to TRBJ1-2; D is ambiguous. The CDR3 has 14 amino acids. V was cut by 7 bases and J by 8 bases, with 20 bases left in between. The CDR3 loop reads CASTSRVGFGGYTF. The CDR3 DNA follows: TGTGCCAGCACCTCCCGAGTGGGGTTTGGAGGCTACACCTTC.

This clonotype was observed once. The chain has TRBV4-3 and TRBJ2-7, with D possibly being TRBD2 (7 bases). In germline, CDR1 is LGHNA, CDR2 YSLEER. The length of the CDR3 is 16 residues. Trimming pared 4 bases from V and 7 bases from J, leaving 23 bases between. The CDR3 spells CASSRTSGRGGREQYF. The CDR3 DNA is TGCGCCAGCAGCCGGACGTCAGGGAGGGGGGGTCGGGAGCAGTACTTC.

The chain has TRBV12-3 or TRBV12-4 and TRBJ2-2, with 10 positions matching TRBD2. CDR3 length equals 14 residues. J gave up 4 bases and V 6 bases, and 2 bases lay outside the gene matches. The CDR3 region has the DNA TGTGCCAGCAGGTCTAGCGGGGGCACCGGGGAGCTGTTTTTT. It translates to CASRSSGGTGELFF.

The chain carries TRBV20-1 and TRBJ1-6, with D hard to call. In germline, CDR1 is DFQATT, CDR2 SNEGSKA (reference sequence). The CDR3 spans 14 residues. The CDR3 region has the DNA TGCAGCCTACAGACGAGCTCCTATAATTCACCCCTCCACTTT. Translated: CSLQTSSYNSPLHF.

This clonotype was detected only a few times. V gene TRBV7-2 combines with J gene TRBJ2-6; D possibly corresponds to TRBD1 (6 bases). The CDR3 is 17 amino acids. CDR1 SGHTA and CDR2 FQGNSA come from the germline V gene. Trimming pared 1 base from V and 0 bases from J, leaving 10 bases between. The CDR3 nucleotides read TGTGCCAGCAGCTTAGTAGGGGGAGACTCTGGGGCCAACGTCCTGACTTTC. The encoded protein is CASSLVGGDSGANVLTF.

This clonotype was observed a few times. This chain links TRBV25-1 with TRBJ2-7, with D tentatively TRBD1 (5 bases). The length of the CDR3 is 17 residues. V gave up 4 bases and J gave up 3 bases, with 22 bases separating them. From germline, CDR1 is MGHDK and CDR2 SYGVNS. CDR3 region: CASSGEIRQSFLYEQYF. The CDR3 coding sequence is TGTGCCAGCAGTGGTGAGATTCGACAGTCATTCCTCTACGAGCAGTACTTC.

This clonotype has a count of ten or more. V gene TRBV7-2 combines with J gene TRBJ1-1, with D unclear. The CDR3 runs 16 residues. Germline loops: CDR1 SGHTA, CDR2 FQGNSA. Between the trimmed V and J ends, which lost 0 bases and 2 bases, there was a span of 13 bases. CDR3 nucleotides: TGTGCCAGCAGCTTAGCATATTGGTCCGCAAACACTGAAGCTTTCTTT. Protein product: CASSLAYWSANTEAFF.

This chain joins TRBV7-8 and TRBJ2-1; D unclear. Between the trimmed V and J ends, which lost 5 bases and 0 bases, there was a span of 17 bases. This CDR3 contains 17 residues. Germline V gene sequence: CDR1 SGHVS, CDR2 FQNEAQ. The CDR3 loop is CASSPPQTSSSYNEQFF. The CDR3 nucleotides are TGTGCCAGCAGCCCTCCCCAAACTTCTAGCTCCTACAATGAGCAGTTCTTC.

This clonotype was seen repeatedly, ten times or more. J is TRBJ2-2 and V is TRBV3-1; D is undetermined. Trimming stripped 1 base from V and 4 bases from J, with 4 bases between. Germline V gene sequence: CDR1 LGHDT, CDR2 YNNKEL (reference sequence). The CDR3 runs to 13 residues. The CDR3: CASSQAATGELFF. For the CDR3, the DNA is TGTGCCAGCAGCCAAGCGGCCACCGGGGAGCTGTTTTTT.

The chain recombines TRBV6-1 with TRBJ1-3; TRBD1 matches at 7 bases. Germline-derived CDR1 and CDR2 are MNHNS and SASEGT. J gave up 0 bases and V 6 bases, and 8 bases lay outside the gene matches. The CDR3 spans 16 residues. The CDR3 reads CASRAGTAISGNTIYF. The CDR3 nucleotides read TGTGCCAGCAGGGCCGGGACAGCGATCTCTGGAAACACCATATATTTT.

The J gene is TRBJ2-7, the V gene TRBV12-3 or TRBV12-4; D not certain. CDR3 size: 12 residues. Trimming took 4 bases from V and 9 from J, leaving 13 bases between them. CDR3 sequence: CASSSDKNRQYF. In DNA form, the CDR3 reads TGTGCCAGCAGTTCCGACAAAAATCGGCAGTACTTC.